One and the same sample provided the 25 T cell receptor beta chains below, sequenced in a study of regulatory dendritic cells for organ transplantation (dated by TCRdb to 2017 to 2019). Sorted T cell subsets were CFSE-labeled and co-cultured for 4 to 5 days with allogeneic regulatory or mature dendritic cells at a 1:10 DC:T ratio. Their antigen targets remain unknown. The library came from the immunoSEQ multiplex PCR assay. This immuneACCESS table, as held by TCRdb, lists in-frame sequences with V and J called but not all clones. Of the missing ones, under half trace to an unresolved V gene in checked studies; the others have no known cause. In this sample the table shows about 4,400 clones, less than 80% of which occur a single time. Of the sample, around 25% falls within the top ten clones. Sample: memory CD8+ T cells from blood cultured with dendritic cells. Explained via the paper, the cell subset or site label denotes: CD45RO+ memory T cells. All receptors derive from a human donor in good health.

CDR3 residues: CASSQEYGYEQYF. The DNA for the CDR3 is TGCGCCAGCAGCCAAGAATACGGCTACGAGCAGTACTTC. V is TRBV4-3 and J is TRBJ2-7; D is ambiguous. Trimming removed 0 bases from V and 3 bases from J, with 6 bases in between. The length of the CDR3 is 13 residues. Germline V gene sequence: CDR1 LGHNA, CDR2 YSLEER.

This clone is categorized as large. This chain connects TRBV10-2 to TRBJ1-2; 8 positions agree with TRBD1. CDR1 WSHSY and CDR2 SAAADI come from the germline V gene. The CDR3 consists of 11 residues. The V segment lost 7 bases and the J segment 6 bases; nucleotides outside the gene matches: 1. The CDR3 sequence: CASTDRDGYTF. The DNA of the CDR3 is TGCGCCAGCACGGACAGGGATGGCTACACCTTC.

There are a few counts of this clone. The V and J genes are TRBV6-4 and TRBJ1-1; D possibly corresponds to TRBD1 (6 bases). The CDR3 has 14 residues. Trimming pared 3 bases from V and 4 bases from J, leaving 12 bases between. The germline CDR1 and CDR2 sequences are MRHNA and SNTAGT. Written as DNA, the CDR3 is TGTGCCAGCAGTGAAGGCCAGGACAGCACTGAAGCTTTCTTT. Protein sequence: CASSEGQDSTEAFF.

The V gene is TRBV6-5, the J gene TRBJ2-7; tentatively, D is TRBD2 (5 bases). CDR3 length: 12 amino acids. Looked up from germline, CDR1 is MNHEY and CDR2 is SVGAGI. The V gene lost 7 bases and the J gene lost 5 bases, with 12 bases spanning the gap. The CDR3 loop reads CASTGKSNEQYF. The CDR3 bases are TGTGCCAGCACGGGGAAATCGAACGAGCAGTACTTC.

CDR3 in DNA: TGCGCCAGCAGCCAAGATCTTGAGAGGGGGTACGAGCAGTACTTC. Its protein product is CASSQDLERGYEQYF. V and J are TRBV4-3 and TRBJ2-7; maybe TRBD1 (6 bases). The germline V and J ends were trimmed by 0 bases and 4 bases, with 13 bases remaining between them. The CDR3 spans 15 residues. Germline CDR1 reads LGHNA; CDR2 reads YSLEER.

The chain is built from TRBV6-5 and TRBJ1-1; a weak D match, TRBD1 (6 bases). Germline CDR1 and CDR2: MNHEY and SVGAGI. V was shortened by 6 bases and J by 1 base, with 12 bases between the two germline ends. There are 14 residues in the CDR3. As DNA, the CDR3 is TGTGCCAGCAGCCCAGGACAGAAGAACACTGAAGCTTTCTTT. It codes for CASSPGQKNTEAFF.

The chain joins TRBV19 to TRBJ1-1; possibly TRBD1 for D (6 bases). The germline CDR1 and CDR2 sequences are LNHDA and SQIVND (reference sequence). Trimming removed 10 bases from V and 0 bases from J, with 18 bases in between. The CDR3 has 15 residues. The CDR3 spells CATQPPGAMNTEAFF. DNA of the CDR3: TGTGCCACCCAACCTCCAGGGGCCATGAACACTGAAGCTTTCTTT.

The V and J genes are TRBV27 and TRBJ1-2; D not certain. V lost 0 bases and J 8 bases, leaving 10 bases between the germline ends. The germline CDR1 and CDR2 sequences are MNHEY and SMNVEV (reference sequence). This CDR3 region has 13 residues. The CDR3 DNA sequence: TGTGCCAGCAGTTTATCCCAGGACGGGGGCTACACCTTC. It yields the protein CASSLSQDGGYTF.

The chain employs TRBV5-4 and TRBJ1-2; 9 nucleotides agree with TRBD1. V was clipped by 4 bases and J by 6 bases; unmatched bases: 7. This CDR3 contains 14 residues. Germline V CDR1 and CDR2: SGHNT, YYREEE (reference sequence). The CDR3 region is CASSPTGGGNGYTF. The CDR3 DNA is TGTGCCAGCAGCCCGACAGGGGGAGGTAATGGCTACACCTTC.

V is TRBV11-1 and J is TRBJ2-3; D uncertain. Germline CDR1 and CDR2: SGHAT and FQDESV (reference sequence). The ends were cut back, 1 base at V and 1 base at J, with 9 bases in the middle. The CDR3 is made up of 15 amino acids. The CDR3 DNA reads TGTGCCAGCAGCTTAGTTGGCGAACGCACAGATACGCAGTATTTT. It yields the protein CASSLVGERTDTQYF. The complete variable domain, with remaining parts taken from reference TRBV11-1 and TRBJ2-3, reads EAEVAQSPRYKITEKSQAVAFWCDPISGHATLYWYRQILGQGPELLVQFQDESVVDDSQLPKDRFSAERLKGVDSTLKIQPAELGDSAMYLCASSLVGERTDTQYFGPGTRLTVL.

V gene TRBV5-6 combines with J gene TRBJ2-3; 9 bases are a match to TRBD2. Germline-derived CDR1 and CDR2 are SGHDT and YYEEEE. The CDR3 spans 16 residues. J lost 8 bases, V lost 0 bases, and 10 bases had no gene match. The DNA of the CDR3 is TGTGCCAGCAGCTTGGGCCTAGCGGGGAGTGCAGGTACGCAGTATTTT. Amino acids: CASSLGLAGSAGTQYF.

This chain joins TRBV7-9 and TRBJ2-3; TRBD1 might be the D (5 bases). V lost 1 base and J 2 bases, leaving 10 bases between the germline ends. Per the germline V gene, CDR1 is SEHNR and CDR2 is FQNEAQ (reference sequence). This CDR3 has 15 residues. Here the CDR3 reads CASSLDGATTDTQYF. The CDR3 DNA sequence: TGTGCCAGCAGCTTAGATGGGGCCACCACAGATACGCAGTATTTT. Complete variable domain (other parts from reference TRBV7-9 and TRBJ2-3): DTGVSQNPRHKITKRGQNVTFRCDPISEHNRLYWYRQTLGQGPEFLTYFQNEAQLEKSRLLSDRFSAERPKGSFSTLEIQRTEQGDSAMYLCASSLDGATTDTQYFGPGTRLTVL.

This clone was detected a few times. The chain joins TRBV6-1 to TRBJ2-7; D possibly corresponds to TRBD2 (6 bases). Trimming shortened V by 6 bases and J by 4 bases, and 16 bases separated the two germline ends. In germline, CDR1 is MNHNS, CDR2 SASEGT. The CDR3 is 14 amino acids. CDR3 sequence (DNA): TGTGCCAGCAGGGGGGGACTTCCCCCTTACGAGCAGTACTTC. Translating it yields CASRGGLPPYEQYF.

V gene TRBV6-6 combines with J gene TRBJ2-3, with TRBD2 matching 9 bases. The junction had 7 bases not matched to a gene; V was cut back by 5 bases and J by 4 bases. This CDR3 has 15 residues. Germline loops: CDR1 MNHNY, CDR2 SVGAGI (reference sequence). The DNA of the CDR3 is TGTGCCAGCAGTAAAACTAGCGGGTATGCAGATACGCAGTATTTT. Amino acids: CASSKTSGYADTQYF.

This clone has just a few counts. The chain uses TRBV27 and TRBJ1-5; D uncertain. V was shortened by 2 bases and J by 6 bases, with 11 bases between the two germline ends. This CDR3 is 14 amino acids long. The germline V gene has CDR1 MNHEY and CDR2 SMNVEV (reference sequence). The CDR3 DNA follows: TGTGCCAGCAGTTTACTTCGGTTCGGTCAGCCCCAGCATTTT. Its protein is CASSLLRFGQPQHF.

This chain uses TRBV15 with TRBJ2-1; D tentatively fits TRBD1 or TRBD2 (5 bases each). The CDR3 loop spans 18 amino acids. The ends were cut back, 5 bases at V and 4 bases at J, with 24 bases in the middle. Germline V gene data show CDR1 as LNHNV and CDR2 as YYDKDF (reference sequence). CDR3 in amino acids: CATSPRRDGDGVYNEQFF. The CDR3 DNA is TGTGCCACCAGCCCCCGTAGAGACGGGGACGGGGTTTACAATGAGCAGTTCTTC. Full variable domain (rest looked up from reference TRBV15 and TRBJ2-1): DAMVIQNPRYQVTQFGKPVTLSCSQTLNHNVMYWYQQKSSQAPKLLFHYYDKDFNNEADTPDNFQSRRPNTSFCFLDIRSPGLGDTAMYLCATSPRRDGDGVYNEQFFGPGTRLTVL.

This sequence joins TRBV29-1 and TRBJ2-5; a weak D match, TRBD1 (5 bases). This CDR3 comprises 16 residues. Trimming left V 0 bases short and J 1 base short, with 15 bases between. Germline V gene sequence: CDR1 SQVTM, CDR2 ANQGSEA. The CDR3 DNA sequence: TGCAGCGTTGAAGATTTAATAACCGACAGCCAAGAGACCCAGTACTTC. Translating it yields CSVEDLITDSQETQYF. Drawing the rest from reference TRBV29-1 and TRBJ2-5, the complete variable domain is SAVISQKPSRDICQRGTSLTIQCQVDSQVTMMFWYRQQPGQSLTLIATANQGSEATYESGFVIDKFPISRPNLTFSTLTVSNMSPEDSSIYLCSVEDLITDSQETQYFGPGTRLLVL.

J is TRBJ2-5 and V is TRBV7-2; 9 nucleotides match TRBD1. Germline CDR1 reads SGHTA; CDR2 reads FQGNSA. The CDR3 sequence is 15 residues long. V was clipped by 5 bases and J by 3 bases; unmatched bases: 7. CDR3 sequence reads: CASSRGQGPKETQYF. CDR3 nucleotides: TGTGCCAGCAGCCGGGGACAGGGACCAAAAGAGACCCAGTACTTC.

The DNA of the CDR3 is TGCGCCAGCAGCCAAGGGACTAGCGGGACGGCCTACGAGCAGTACTTC. It is translated as CASSQGTSGTAYEQYF. The chain is built from TRBV4-1 and TRBJ2-7, with 12 bases aligning to TRBD2. Germline V gene lookup returns CDR1 MGHRA and CDR2 YSYEKL. This CDR3 comprises 16 residues. After removal of 1 base from V and 2 bases from J, the junction contained 3 bases not matched to a gene.

This clone was detected only once. The chain links TRBV6-5 to TRBJ2-7; D tentatively fits TRBD1 or TRBD2 (5 bases each). Looked up from germline, CDR1 is MNHEY and CDR2 is SVGAGI. Trimming took 4 bases from V and 4 from J, leaving 11 bases between them. CDR3 length: 13 amino acids. In DNA, the CDR3 is TGTGCCAGCAGTTGGGGACCGATATACGAGCAGTACTTC. This gives the protein CASSWGPIYEQYF.

This clone was seen more than once but under ten times. V usage is TRBV27 and J usage is TRBJ1-6; D might be TRBD1 (6 bases). Per germline, CDR1 MNHEY and CDR2 SMNVEV (reference sequence). The CDR3 has 13 residues. Between the trimmed V and J ends, which lost 5 bases and 11 bases, there was a span of 13 bases. This CDR3 is CASSLTGIPPLHF. CDR3 in DNA: TGTGCCAGCAGTCTCACAGGGATACCACCCCTCCACTTT.

The rearrangement uses TRBV11-2 and TRBJ2-1; D gene ambiguous. Trimming cost V 4 bases and J 10 bases, with 8 bases left between them. CDR1 and CDR2 from the germline V gene are SGHAT and FQNNGV. There are 11 residues in the CDR3. The CDR3 nucleotides are TGTGCCAGCAGCTACCGCCGGGAGCAGTTCTTC. It yields the protein CASSYRREQFF.

The CDR3 DNA reads TGTGCCAGCAGCCAAGATCATCGACGCGGGAGCTCCTACAATGAGCAGTTCTTC. It codes for CASSQDHRRGSSYNEQFF. This sequence joins TRBV4-2 and TRBJ2-1, with 7 bases matching TRBD2. CDR1 is LGHNA and CDR2 is YNFKEQ in the germline V gene. The CDR3 consists of 18 residues. J lost 0 bases, V lost 0 bases, and 8 bases had no gene match.

The chain links TRBV5-5 to TRBJ2-1, with D possibly being TRBD2 (6 bases). V gave up 0 bases and J gave up 1 base, with 11 bases separating them. The CDR3 has 16 amino acids. Germline V gene lookup returns CDR1 SGHKS and CDR2 YYEKEE (reference sequence). CDR3 in DNA: TGTGCCAGCAGCTTGGCCAGGGCGGGATCCTACAATGAGCAGTTCTTC. Protein: CASSLARAGSYNEQFF.

V gene TRBV7-9 combines with J gene TRBJ2-2; D is unresolved. This CDR3 is 19 amino acids long. Looked up from germline, CDR1 is SEHNR and CDR2 is FQNEAQ (reference sequence). V lost 0 bases to trimming and J lost 6 bases, with 23 bases between them. This CDR3 is CASSLASRALQEGAGELFF. The CDR3 bases are TGTGCCAGCAGCTTAGCCTCCCGGGCCCTTCAAGAAGGCGCCGGGGAGCTGTTTTTT.